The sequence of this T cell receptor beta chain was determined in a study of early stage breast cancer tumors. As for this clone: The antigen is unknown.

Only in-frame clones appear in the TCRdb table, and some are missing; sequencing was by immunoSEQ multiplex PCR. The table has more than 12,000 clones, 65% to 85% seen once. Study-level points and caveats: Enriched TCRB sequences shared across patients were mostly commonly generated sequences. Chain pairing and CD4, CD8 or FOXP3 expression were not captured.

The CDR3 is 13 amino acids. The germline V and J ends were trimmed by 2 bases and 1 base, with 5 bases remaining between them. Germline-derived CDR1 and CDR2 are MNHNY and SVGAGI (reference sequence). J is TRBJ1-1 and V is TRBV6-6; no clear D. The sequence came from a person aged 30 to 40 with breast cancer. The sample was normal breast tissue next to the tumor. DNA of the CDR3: TGTGCCAGCAGTTACGGTACGAACACTGAAGCTTTCTTT. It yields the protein CASSYGTNTEAFF.